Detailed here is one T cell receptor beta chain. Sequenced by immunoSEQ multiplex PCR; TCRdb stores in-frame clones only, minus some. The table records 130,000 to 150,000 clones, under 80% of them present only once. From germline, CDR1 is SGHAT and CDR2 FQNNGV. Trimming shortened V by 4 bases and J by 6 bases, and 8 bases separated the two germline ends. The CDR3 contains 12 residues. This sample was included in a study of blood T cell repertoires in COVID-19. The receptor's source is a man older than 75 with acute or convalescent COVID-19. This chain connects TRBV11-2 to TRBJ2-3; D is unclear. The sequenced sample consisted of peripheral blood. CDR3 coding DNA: TGTGCCAGCAGCTCCCTCCCCGATACGCAGTATTTT. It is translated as CASSSLPDTQYF.